The 25 T cell receptor beta chains reported below all come from one sample, sequenced in a study of blood T cell repertoires in COVID-19 (TCRdb year 2020). Preparation of the library involved the immunoSEQ multiplex PCR assay. The clones in this table, taken by TCRdb from immuneACCESS, are in-frame only. Not every clone is retained; where verified, under half of the shortfall comes from an unresolved V gene, and the cause of the rest is unknown. A total of 250,000 or so clones appear in this sample, 88% of them only once. The ten most abundant clones make up around 1.5% of the sample. Material: peripheral blood. Receptor source: a man of 80 years or more with acute or convalescent COVID-19.

The CDR3 loop is CASKPRGDGAEAFF. DNA of the CDR3: TGTGCCAGTAAACCCCGGGGGGATGGGGCTGAAGCTTTCTTT. The gene calls are TRBV19 and TRBJ1-1, with D tentatively TRBD1 (5 bases). The CDR3 has 14 residues. V lost 7 bases to trimming and J lost 6 bases, with 18 bases between them. Germline CDR1 is LNHDA and CDR2 is SQIVND (reference sequence).

This clone has more than one count but fewer than ten. This chain connects TRBV5-1 to TRBJ2-3; TRBD1 aligns across 8 bases. The CDR3 is made up of 14 amino acids. The germline V gene has CDR1 SGHRS and CDR2 YFSETQ. Unmatched junction bases numbered 8, after V lost 7 bases and J lost 4 bases. The CDR3: CASRGQGSADTQYF. CDR3 DNA sequence: TGCGCCAGCCGAGGACAGGGATCGGCAGATACGCAGTATTTT. Full variable domain (missing parts from reference TRBV5-1 and TRBJ2-3): KAGVTQTPRYLIKTRGQQVTLSCSPISGHRSVSWYQQTPGQGLQFLFEYFSETQRNKGNFPGRFSGRQFSNSRSEMNVSTLELGDSALYLCASRGQGSADTQYFGPGTRLTVL.

The table lists this clone with a count of one. This chain links TRBV7-8 with TRBJ1-1; 7 nucleotides match TRBD1. Germline V gives CDR1 SGHVS, CDR2 FQNEAQ. The CDR3 spans 14 residues. The trim removed 5 bases at V and 0 bases at J, leaving 3 bases unmatched. The CDR3 region has the DNA TGTGCCAGCAGCCCGGGGACAGTGAACACTGAAGCTTTCTTT. It encodes CASSPGTVNTEAFF.

The V gene is TRBV5-6, the J gene TRBJ1-4, with TRBD1 identical over 7 bases. There are 14 residues in the CDR3. Losses at the gene ends were 6 bases for V and 8 bases for J; bases not matched to a gene: 10. CDR1 is SGHDT, CDR2 YYEEEE, per germline. The CDR3 is CASKLTGVAEKLFF. The DNA for the CDR3 is TGTGCCAGCAAACTTACAGGGGTCGCGGAAAAACTGTTTTTT.

This clone was picked up a small number of times. The chain couples TRBV2 to TRBJ1-2; the match to TRBD1 covers 8 bases. V shed 5 bases and J 3 bases; nucleotides not matched to a gene: 11. Germline V gene data show CDR1 as SNHLY and CDR2 as FYNNEI. The CDR3 has 16 amino acids. The CDR3 DNA follows: TGTGCCAGCAGTCGGGCGGCGGACAGGGAAGACTATGGCTACACCTTC. Encoded protein: CASSRAADREDYGYTF.

The chain joins TRBV7-9 to TRBJ1-2; D not certain. V was shortened by 1 base and J by 0 bases, with 9 bases between the two germline ends. CDR3 length: 15 residues. Germline V lookup: CDR1 SEHNR, CDR2 FQNEAQ (reference sequence). CDR3 loop: CASSLVNTPNYGYTF. Written as DNA, the CDR3 is TGTGCCAGCAGCTTAGTAAACACCCCTAACTATGGCTACACCTTC.

V usage is TRBV7-9 and J usage is TRBJ1-2, with D tentatively TRBD1 (6 bases). This CDR3 region has 16 residues. Trimming took off 5 bases at V and 8 bases at J, with 24 bases between the two ends. Germline CDR1 and CDR2: SEHNR and FQNEAQ (reference sequence). CDR3 sequence (DNA): TGTGCCAGCAGCCCCTACAACGGACAGCAAAGAATGGGCTACACCTTC. Its translation is CASSPYNGQQRMGYTF.

The V and J genes are TRBV25-1 and TRBJ1-1; 8 bases fit TRBD1. The CDR3 runs to 13 residues. Germline V gene sequence: CDR1 MGHDK, CDR2 SYGVNS. With V trimmed by 8 bases and J by 2 bases, 4 bases remained unmatched. CDR3: CASSDRGNTEAFF. The CDR3, as DNA: TGTGCCAGCTCAGACAGGGGCAACACTGAAGCTTTCTTT.

CDR3 region: CSVGGPTEANEKLFF. The CDR3 bases are TGCAGCGTTGGGGGGCCCACAGAGGCTAATGAAAAACTGTTTTTT. The chain recombines TRBV29-1 with TRBJ1-4; D possibly corresponds to TRBD1 (6 bases). The CDR3 totals 15 residues. With 4 bases removed from V and 3 bases from J, the gap between germline ends came to 15 bases. CDR1 is SQVTM, CDR2 ANQGSEA, per germline.

The V and J genes are TRBV5-1 and TRBJ2-6; no clear D. Germline V lookup: CDR1 SGHRS, CDR2 YFSETQ. This CDR3 has 15 residues. V shed 6 bases and J shed 4 bases, with 14 bases lying between them. The CDR3 nucleotides are TGCGCCAGCACCCGTTCGGGTACCGGGGCCAACGTCCTGACTTTC. Translating it yields CASTRSGTGANVLTF.

The rearrangement joins TRBV29-1 to TRBJ2-3; D gene ambiguous. This CDR3 contains 12 residues. CDR1 is SQVTM and CDR2 is ANQGSEA in the germline V gene. With 5 bases removed from V and 3 bases from J, the gap between germline ends came to 9 bases. The CDR3 coding sequence is TGCAGCGTTAGTGACGGGACAGATACGCAGTATTTT. This translates into CSVSDGTDTQYF.

The chain uses TRBV25-1 and TRBJ1-2; TRBD1 matches at 8 bases. Germline trimming cut 6 bases from V and 4 bases from J; bases unmatched to any gene: 4. This CDR3 is 13 amino acids long. The germline V gene has CDR1 MGHDK and CDR2 SYGVNS. The DNA of the CDR3 is TGTGCCAGCAGCCAGGGGGCCCCCTATGGCTACACCTTC. Translation gives CASSQGAPYGYTF.

The chain employs TRBV7-9 and TRBJ2-5, with 8 positions matching TRBD2. Germline V gene lookup returns CDR1 SEHNR and CDR2 FQNEAQ (reference sequence). This CDR3 is built from 16 residues. J gave up 5 bases and V 4 bases, and 12 bases lay outside the gene matches. The CDR3, as DNA: TGTGCCAGCAGCTATAGGACTAGCTCAGTGGAGGAGACCCAGTACTTC. It is translated as CASSYRTSSVEETQYF.

J is TRBJ2-7 and V is TRBV18; 11 bases are shared with TRBD2. V lost 6 bases, J lost 4 bases, and 5 bases stayed unmatched. CDR1 is KGHSH, CDR2 LQKENI, per germline. The CDR3 runs 14 residues. CDR3 nucleotide sequence: TGTGCCAGCTCCACTAGCGGGGGCCTGTACGAGCAGTACTTC. As protein: CASSTSGGLYEQYF.

The rearrangement links TRBV11-2 to TRBJ2-2; a weak D match, TRBD2 (6 bases). Germline V CDR1 and CDR2: SGHAT, FQNNGV. This CDR3 spans 16 amino acids. V shed 8 bases and J shed 0 bases, with 16 bases lying between them. In nucleotides, the CDR3 is TGTGCCAGCCCCCGTGACGGGAGAGCGAACACCGGGGAGCTGTTTTTT. Residues: CASPRDGRANTGELFF.

The genes are TRBV5-1 and TRBJ2-2, with a tentative D call TRBD2 (6 bases). CDR3 length: 16 amino acids. CDR1 and CDR2 from the germline V gene are SGHRS and YFSETQ. V gave up 0 bases and J gave up 4 bases, with 13 bases separating them. CDR3 DNA sequence: TGCGCCAGCAGCTTGGAGGGACTGTTCCCCACCGGGGAGCTGTTTTTT. This gives the protein CASSLEGLFPTGELFF.

V and J are TRBV5-1 and TRBJ2-2; the match to TRBD1 covers 9 bases. Germline-derived CDR1 and CDR2 are SGHRS and YFSETQ. Trimming cost V 2 bases and J 1 base; bases outside gene matches: 6. CDR3 length: 17 residues. The CDR3 DNA reads as TGCGCCAGCAGCTTCGGGGACAGGGTAGGGAACACCGGGGAGCTGTTTTTT. It translates to CASSFGDRVGNTGELFF.

The chain links TRBV6-5 to TRBJ2-7; D unresolved. The length of the CDR3 is 13 residues. Germline V lookup: CDR1 MNHEY, CDR2 SVGAGI. Trimming pared 6 bases from V and 2 bases from J, leaving 11 bases between. Here the CDR3 DNA reads TGTGCCAGCAGCGTCGCCCAGGCCTACGAGCAGTACTTC. Translated: CASSVAQAYEQYF.

In its sample, this clone was seen a few times. The gene calls are TRBV4-3 and TRBJ2-3; possibly TRBD2 for D (5 bases). Per the germline V gene, CDR1 is LGHNA and CDR2 is YSLEER. The CDR3 contains 16 residues. Trimming pared 1 base from V and 8 bases from J, leaving 19 bases between. The CDR3 coding sequence is TGCGCCAGCAGCCAAGTCGCTAGCCCCCGTCCTGGTACGCAGTATTTT. Translation gives CASSQVASPRPGTQYF.

The chain employs TRBV24-1 and TRBJ1-4; 7 bases line up with TRBD1. The CDR3 is made up of 15 amino acids. Trimming removed 3 bases from V and 3 bases from J; junction bases left unmatched: 3. Germline CDR1 and CDR2: KGHDR and SFDVKD. DNA for the CDR3: TGTGCCACCAGTGATCCGGGACAGCCTAATGAAAAACTGTTTTTT. Amino acid sequence: CATSDPGQPNEKLFF.

The chain uses TRBV2 and TRBJ1-6; 7 bases agree with TRBD1. Germline CDR1 SNHLY, CDR2 FYNNEI. V lost 5 bases and J lost 5; bases outside the gene matches: 3. The CDR3 totals 14 residues. The CDR3 region is CASSLQGNNSPLHF. DNA for the CDR3: TGTGCCAGCAGTCTACAGGGGAATAATTCACCCCTCCACTTT.

V and J are TRBV6-5 and TRBJ1-5; 7 positions match TRBD1. V trimming: 6 bases; J trimming: 4 bases; junction bases outside the gene matches: 6. The germline gives CDR1 MNHEY, CDR2 SVGAGI. The CDR3 runs 14 residues. CDR3 protein: CASRPRDRNQPQHF. CDR3 DNA: TGTGCCAGCAGACCGCGGGACAGAAATCAGCCCCAGCATTTT.

The CDR3 nucleotides are TGTGCCAGCTCCCTCCGCGGGGGCGCGAACACCGGGGAGCTGTTTTTT. Translating gives CASSLRGGANTGELFF. The chain employs TRBV18 and TRBJ2-2; possible D gene TRBD2, 7 bases. Between the trimmed V and J ends, which lost 6 bases and 0 bases, there was a span of 14 bases. CDR1 is KGHSH, CDR2 LQKENI, per germline. The CDR3 runs to 16 residues.

The chain employs TRBV7-6 and TRBJ1-2, with a weak D call TRBD1 (5 bases). This CDR3 contains 15 residues. The V gene lost 1 base and the J gene lost 4 bases, with 13 bases spanning the gap. Germline V lookup: CDR1 SGHVS, CDR2 FNYEAQ. CDR3 nucleotide sequence: TGTGCCAGCAGCTTAGGGGGGGGTAGGAGCTATGGCTACACCTTC. It specifies CASSLGGGRSYGYTF.

The chain carries TRBV19 and TRBJ1-3; the D is unclear. Germline V CDR1 and CDR2: LNHDA, SQIVND (reference sequence). CDR3 length: 13 residues. V lost 7 bases and J 4 bases, leaving 11 bases between the germline ends. CDR3 DNA sequence: TGTGCCAGTACTGAGATGGGCGGAAACACCATATATTTT. Protein product: CASTEMGGNTIYF.